The clone carrying this T cell receptor (beta chain) occurred a few times. Its antigen is not known. These data are taken from a study of beta chain features in type 1 diabetes. Study-level points and caveats: In these data, an HLA type influence on TCRB rearrangement remained unresolved. All four CD4+ subsets of Type 1 diabetes patients contained TCRB CDR3s that were moderately but significantly shorter. Cells that show high TCR expression could be over-represented by cDNA sequencing.

Expressed TCRB transcripts were sequenced after all isolated RNA was converted to cDNA. TCRdb's table, derived via immunoSEQ multiplex PCR, lists solely in-frame clones and lacks some. Here the sample spans 200,000 to 300,000 clones, 9.5% to 13% being singletons. Germline lookup yields CDR1 SGHAT and CDR2 FQDESV (reference sequence). This CDR3 contains 13 residues. Trimming removed 3 bases at V and 4 bases at J, with 9 bases between. The chain is built from TRBV11-1 and TRBJ1-2; D is perhaps TRBD1 (5 bases). Sequenced: naive CD4+ T cells from blood. The sequence was obtained from a man aged 25-45 years with type 1 diabetes. CDR3 DNA: TGTGCCAGCAGCTTTGGGGCCTCCTATGGCTACACCTTC. It yields the protein CASSFGASYGYTF. Combining the CDR3 with reference TRBV11-1 and TRBJ1-2 gives the whole variable domain EAEVAQSPRYKITEKSQAVAFWCDPISGHATLYWYRQILGQGPELLVQFQDESVVDDSQLPKDRFSAERLKGVDSTLKIQPAELGDSAMYLCASSFGASYGYTFGSGTRLTVV.